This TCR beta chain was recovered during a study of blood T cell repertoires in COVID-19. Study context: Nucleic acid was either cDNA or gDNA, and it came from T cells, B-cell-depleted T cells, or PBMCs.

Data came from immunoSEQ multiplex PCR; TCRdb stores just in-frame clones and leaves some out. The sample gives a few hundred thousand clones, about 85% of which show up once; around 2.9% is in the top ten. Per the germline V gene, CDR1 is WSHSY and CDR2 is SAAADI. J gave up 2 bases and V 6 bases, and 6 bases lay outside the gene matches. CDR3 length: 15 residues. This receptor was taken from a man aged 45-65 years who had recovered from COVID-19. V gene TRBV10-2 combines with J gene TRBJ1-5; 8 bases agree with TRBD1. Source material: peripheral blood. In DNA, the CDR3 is TGCGCCAGCAGGGACAGGGCCGGTGGCAATCAGCCCCAGCATTTT. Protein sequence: CASRDRAGGNQPQHF.